A selection of T cell receptor beta chains follows, all from one sample in a study of OX40 agonist ivuxolimab in advanced cancers. Profiling relied on immunoSEQ multiplex PCR, and the TCRdb table lists in-frame clones only, not all of them. The sample includes about 58,000 clones, less than 85% of them seen just once. Sequenced material: CD4+ or CD8+ T cells sorted from blood, taken in a trial of the OX40 agonist ivuxolimab. All receptors derive from an adult with an advanced solid tumor such as melanoma, head and neck, liver or kidney cancer. Both conserved end residues are part of each CDR3. The order of the fields is V gene, clone size, D gene, J gene, CDR3 length, CDR3 DNA, CDR3 protein. D genes are given only for firm matches. Some rows mark clone size as missing; the rest say once, few, many or name a class of expanded clone.

V gene: TRBV28; clone size: NA; D gene: NA; J gene: TRBJ1-5; CDR3 length: 12; CDR3 DNA: TGTGCCAGCAGGGTGGGGTTGGAGCCCCAGCATTTT; CDR3 protein: CASRVGLEPQHF
V gene: TRBV30; clone size: NA; D gene: NA; J gene: TRBJ1-5; CDR3 length: 13; CDR3 DNA: TGTGCCTGGAGTTTGGGGGGCAATCAGCCCCAGCATTTT; CDR3 protein: CAWSLGGNQPQHF
V gene: TRBV7-6; clone size: NA; D gene: TRBD1; J gene: TRBJ2-7; CDR3 length: 15; CDR3 DNA: TGTGCCAGCAGCCCTTGGACAGGGGAGTTCGACGAGCAGTACTTC; CDR3 protein: CASSPWTGEFDEQYF
V gene: TRBV10-3; clone size: NA; D gene: NA; J gene: TRBJ2-7; CDR3 length: 13; CDR3 DNA: TGTGCCATCAGTGGACTAGGCCGAGGAGAGCAGTACTTC; CDR3 protein: CAISGLGRGEQYF
V gene: TRBV7-6; clone size: once; D gene: NA; J gene: TRBJ2-7; CDR3 length: 16; CDR3 DNA: TGTGCCAGCAGCTTAGTTCTTGGTATCTCCACCTACGAGCAGTACTTC; CDR3 protein: CASSLVLGISTYEQYF
V gene: TRBV2; clone size: few; D gene: TRBD1; J gene: TRBJ1-1; CDR3 length: 14; CDR3 DNA: TGTGCCAGCAGTCGACAGGGGAGGCACACTGAAGCTTTCTTT; CDR3 protein: CASSRQGRHTEAFF
V gene: TRBV28; clone size: NA; D gene: TRBD1; J gene: TRBJ1-5; CDR3 length: 16; CDR3 DNA: TGTGCCAGCAGTTCCCCCGGACAGGGCTTTTATCAGCCCCAGCATTTT; CDR3 protein: CASSSPGQGFYQPQHF
V gene: TRBV27; clone size: NA; D gene: TRBD1; J gene: TRBJ1-4; CDR3 length: 14; CDR3 DNA: TGTGCCAGCAGTTTTATAGGGGGCCGAGAAAAACTGTTTTTT; CDR3 protein: CASSFIGGREKLFF
V gene: TRBV11-2; clone size: NA; D gene: NA; J gene: TRBJ1-1; CDR3 length: 15; CDR3 DNA: TGTGCCAGCAGCTTAGAAGAAGGGGGTAACACTGAAGCTTTCTTT; CDR3 protein: CASSLEEGGNTEAFF
V gene: TRBV7-9; clone size: NA; D gene: TRBD1; J gene: TRBJ2-1; CDR3 length: 15; CDR3 DNA: TGTGCCAGCAGCTTAGCAGCAGGGGGCGGGAATGAGCAGTTCTTC; CDR3 protein: CASSLAAGGGNEQFF
V gene: TRBV28; clone size: NA; D gene: TRBD2; J gene: TRBJ2-2; CDR3 length: 16; CDR3 DNA: TGTGCCAGCAGTCTCCATATAGCGGGGAAGGCCGGGGAGCTGTTTTTT; CDR3 protein: CASSLHIAGKAGELFF
V gene: TRBV28; clone size: NA; D gene: NA; J gene: TRBJ1-1; CDR3 length: 14; CDR3 DNA: TGTGCCAGCAGTCCTTCGGGCGGCGTAACTGAAGCTTTCTTT; CDR3 protein: CASSPSGGVTEAFF
V gene: TRBV7-3; clone size: NA; D gene: NA; J gene: TRBJ1-1; CDR3 length: 13; CDR3 DNA: TGTGCCAGCAGCCCCCAAAGTGGCACTGAAGCTTTCTTT; CDR3 protein: CASSPQSGTEAFF
V gene: TRBV4-1; clone size: few; D gene: NA; J gene: TRBJ1-5; CDR3 length: 13; CDR3 DNA: TGCGCCAGCAGCCAAGATGAGTCTCAGCCCCAGCATTTT; CDR3 protein: CASSQDESQPQHF
V gene: TRBV13; clone size: NA; D gene: NA; J gene: TRBJ1-2; CDR3 length: 12; CDR3 DNA: TGTGCCAGCAGCTCCACAGGGAATGGCTACACCTTC; CDR3 protein: CASSSTGNGYTF
V gene: TRBV6-1; clone size: NA; D gene: NA; J gene: TRBJ2-7; CDR3 length: 12; CDR3 DNA: TGTGCCAGCAGCCCACAGGGCTACGAGCAGTACTTC; CDR3 protein: CASSPQGYEQYF
V gene: TRBV30; clone size: NA; D gene: NA; J gene: TRBJ1-2; CDR3 length: 13; CDR3 DNA: TGTGCCTGGAGTCCTTATCAGGCCTATGGCTACACCTTC; CDR3 protein: CAWSPYQAYGYTF
V gene: TRBV7-9; clone size: NA; D gene: NA; J gene: TRBJ1-1; CDR3 length: 13; CDR3 DNA: TGTGCCAGCAGCCTCGACAGCTACACTGAAGCTTTCTTT; CDR3 protein: CASSLDSYTEAFF
V gene: TRBV6-6; clone size: NA; D gene: NA; J gene: TRBJ1-1; CDR3 length: 16; CDR3 DNA: TGTGCCAGCAGTTACTCTTCGGGGGAATTGGGCACTGAAGCTTTCTTT; CDR3 protein: CASSYSSGELGTEAFF
V gene: TRBV7-6; clone size: few; D gene: NA; J gene: TRBJ2-7; CDR3 length: 15; CDR3 DNA: TGTGCCAGCAGCTTACCCGGACAGCGCTCCTACGAGCAGTACTTC; CDR3 protein: CASSLPGQRSYEQYF
V gene: TRBV18; clone size: NA; D gene: TRBD1; J gene: TRBJ2-7; CDR3 length: 17; CDR3 DNA: TGTGCCAGCTCTCCGGGACAGGGTAATCCCGGAAAGTACGAGCAGTACTTC; CDR3 protein: CASSPGQGNPGKYEQYF
V gene: TRBV6-6; clone size: once; D gene: NA; J gene: TRBJ1-1; CDR3 length: 15; CDR3 DNA: TGTGCCAGCACCCATGGGACGGGAATGAACACTGAAGCTTTCTTT; CDR3 protein: CASTHGTGMNTEAFF